What follows are 8 T cell receptor beta chains derived from one specimen sequenced in a study of CD8 T cells in ankylosing spondylitis. A single record per CDR3 protein comes from TCRdb applying MiXCR to the 5' RACE reads. The sample shows 800,000 to 900,000 distinct CDR3 sequences, 10% to 15% of them seen only once. No antigen is known for these receptors. Study-wide points: A motif of roughly eight highly homologous TCR beta variants was seen as apparently characteristic of ankylosing spondylitis blood.

The sample was blood, either unsorted or a sorted T cell fraction (not recorded which). The receptors were gathered from a male donor with ankylosing spondylitis.

This clonotype was observed a few times. The chain combines TRBV4-3 with TRBJ2-7; no clear D gene. V was clipped by 4 bases and J by 3 bases, with 13 bases between them. The CDR3 is 14 amino acids. Germline CDR1 reads LGHNA; CDR2 reads YSLEER. The CDR3 here is CASSPEDADYEQYF. CDR3 sequence (DNA): TGCGCCAGCAGCCCTGAGGACGCGGACTACGAGCAGTACTTC.

The rearrangement joins TRBV6-1 to TRBJ1-5; the match to TRBD1 covers 7 bases. With 8 bases clipped from V and 4 bases from J, the junction kept 8 bases outside the gene matches. CDR3 size: 14 residues. The germline V gene encodes CDR1 MNHNS and CDR2 SASEGT. The CDR3 sequence is CASRDSRANQPQHF. In nucleotides, the CDR3 is TGTGCCAGCCGGGACAGCAGGGCAAATCAGCCCCAGCATTTT.

Only a few counts were recorded for this clonotype. The genes are TRBV5-1 and TRBJ2-7; 9 nucleotides match TRBD1. In germline, CDR1 is SGHRS, CDR2 YFSETQ. The CDR3 consists of 15 residues. Trimming cost V 0 bases and J 4 bases; bases outside gene matches: 5. The CDR3 sequence: CASSLEGGQGYEQYF. CDR3 nucleotides: TGCGCCAGCAGCTTGGAAGGAGGACAGGGGTACGAGCAGTACTTC.

This clonotype was counted only a few times. The V and J genes are TRBV10-3 and TRBJ2-3; D perhaps matches TRBD2 (6 bases). Trimming took off 8 bases at V and 0 bases at J, with 12 bases between the two ends. CDR3 length: 14 residues. The germline CDR1 and CDR2 sequences are ENHRY and SYGVKD. The CDR3: CAIGGTTSTDTQYF. CDR3 DNA: TGTGCCATCGGGGGGACGACTAGCACAGATACGCAGTATTTT.

The rearrangement joins TRBV10-1 to TRBJ2-7, with 7 bases that match TRBD1. Germline V gene data show CDR1 as WNHNN and CDR2 as SYGVQD (reference sequence). V shed 9 bases and J 3 bases; nucleotides not matched to a gene: 11. The CDR3 consists of 14 residues. The chain's CDR3 is CARSKAGGSYEQYF. In nucleotides, the CDR3 is TGCGCCAGGTCTAAGGCAGGGGGAAGCTACGAGCAGTACTTC.

The chain recombines TRBV20-1 with TRBJ2-7, with 14 positions matching TRBD2. CDR3 length: 15 residues. Germline CDR1 is DFQATT and CDR2 is SNEGSKA (reference sequence). The V and J ends lost 6 bases and 1 base, in that order; junction bases with no gene match: 5. CDR3 sequence (DNA): TGCAGTGCCCGGACTAGCGGGAGGCCTTCCTACGAGCAGTACTTC. It specifies CSARTSGRPSYEQYF.

About this clonotype itself: The final CDR3 position lacks the conserved phenylalanine or tryptophan, pointing to a likely read error. J is TRBJ2-4 and V is TRBV7-9; a weak D match, TRBD2 (6 bases). V dropped 0 bases and J dropped 8 bases, with 8 bases sitting between them. The CDR3 runs 13 residues. The germline CDR1 and CDR2 sequences are SEHNR and FQNEAQ (reference sequence). In DNA form, the CDR3 reads TGTGCCAGCAGCTTAGCTGGCGGGGACATTCAGTACCTC. Encoded protein: CASSLAGGDIQYL.

The chain is built from TRBV20-1 and TRBJ2-3; D is unresolved. The germline V and J ends were trimmed by 1 base and 2 bases, with 7 bases remaining between them. The CDR3 length is 13 residues. Germline loops: CDR1 DFQATT, CDR2 SNEGSKA (reference sequence). The CDR3 region is CSARATHTDTQYF. The CDR3 coding sequence is TGCAGTGCTAGAGCAACCCACACAGATACGCAGTATTTT.